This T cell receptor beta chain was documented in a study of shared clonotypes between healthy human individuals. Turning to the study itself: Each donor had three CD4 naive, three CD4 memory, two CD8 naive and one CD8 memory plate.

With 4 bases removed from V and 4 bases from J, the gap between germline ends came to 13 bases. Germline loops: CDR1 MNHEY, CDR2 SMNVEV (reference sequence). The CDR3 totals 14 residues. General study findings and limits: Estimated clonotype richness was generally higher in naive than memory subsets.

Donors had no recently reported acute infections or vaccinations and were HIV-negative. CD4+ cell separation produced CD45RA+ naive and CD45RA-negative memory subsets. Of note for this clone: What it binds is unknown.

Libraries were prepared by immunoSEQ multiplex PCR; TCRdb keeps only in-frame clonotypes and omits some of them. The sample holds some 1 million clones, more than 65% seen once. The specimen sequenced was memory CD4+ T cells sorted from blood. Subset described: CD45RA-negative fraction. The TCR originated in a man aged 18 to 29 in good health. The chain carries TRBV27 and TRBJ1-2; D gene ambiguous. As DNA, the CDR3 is TGTGCCAGCAGTTCCCTGCGGGAAGGCTATGGCTACACCTTC. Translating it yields CASSSLREGYGYTF.